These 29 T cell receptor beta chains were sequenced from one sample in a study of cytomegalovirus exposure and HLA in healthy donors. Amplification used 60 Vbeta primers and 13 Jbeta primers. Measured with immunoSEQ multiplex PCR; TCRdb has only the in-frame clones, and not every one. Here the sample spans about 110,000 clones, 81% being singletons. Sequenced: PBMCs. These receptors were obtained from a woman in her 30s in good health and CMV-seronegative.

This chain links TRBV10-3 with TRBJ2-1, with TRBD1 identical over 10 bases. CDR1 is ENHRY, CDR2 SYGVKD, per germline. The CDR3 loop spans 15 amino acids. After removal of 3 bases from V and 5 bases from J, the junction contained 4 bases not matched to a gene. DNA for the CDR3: TGTGCCATCAGTGACTTGGGACAGGGGAACAATGAGCAGTTCTTC. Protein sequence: CAISDLGQGNNEQFF.

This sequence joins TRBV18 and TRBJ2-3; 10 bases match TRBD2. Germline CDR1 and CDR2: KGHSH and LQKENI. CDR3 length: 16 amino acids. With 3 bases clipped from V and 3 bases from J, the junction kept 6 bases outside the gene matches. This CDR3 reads CASSPLGAGGTDTQYF. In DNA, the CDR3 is TGTGCCAGCTCACCCCTTGGAGCGGGAGGGACAGATACGCAGTATTTT.

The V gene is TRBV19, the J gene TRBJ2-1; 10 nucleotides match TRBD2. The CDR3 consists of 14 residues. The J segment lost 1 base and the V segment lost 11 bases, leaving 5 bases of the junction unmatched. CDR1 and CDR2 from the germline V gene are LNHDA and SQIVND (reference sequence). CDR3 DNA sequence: TGTGCCGCGAGCGGGAGGGAATCCTACAATGAGCAGTTCTTC. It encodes CAASGRESYNEQFF.

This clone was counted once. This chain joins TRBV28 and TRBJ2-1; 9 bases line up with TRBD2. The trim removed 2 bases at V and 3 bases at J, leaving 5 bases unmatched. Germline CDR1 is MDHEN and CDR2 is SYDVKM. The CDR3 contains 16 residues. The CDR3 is CASSLNPAGGYNEQFF. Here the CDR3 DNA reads TGTGCCAGCAGTTTAAACCCAGCGGGAGGCTACAATGAGCAGTTCTTC.

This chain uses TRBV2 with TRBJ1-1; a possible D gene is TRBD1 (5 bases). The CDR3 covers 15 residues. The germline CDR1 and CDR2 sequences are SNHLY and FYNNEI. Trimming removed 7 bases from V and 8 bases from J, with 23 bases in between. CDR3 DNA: TGTGCCAGCATCGAAGGTTTCGGCAGGGTGGCCGAAGCTTTCTTT. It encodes CASIEGFGRVAEAFF.

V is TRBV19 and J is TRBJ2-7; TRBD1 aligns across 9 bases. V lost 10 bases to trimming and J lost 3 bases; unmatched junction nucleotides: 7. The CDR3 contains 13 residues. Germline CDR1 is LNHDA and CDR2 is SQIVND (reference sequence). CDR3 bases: TGTGCCACGAGACAGGGGGGGGGCTACGAGCAGTACTTC. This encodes CATRQGGGYEQYF.

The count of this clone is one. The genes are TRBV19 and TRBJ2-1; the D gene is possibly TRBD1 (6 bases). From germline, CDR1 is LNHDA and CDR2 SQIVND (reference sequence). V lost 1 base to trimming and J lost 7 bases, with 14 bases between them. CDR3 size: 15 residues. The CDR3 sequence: CASSIVSRGKNEQFF. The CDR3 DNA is TGTGCCAGTAGTATAGTAAGCAGGGGAAAGAATGAGCAGTTCTTC.

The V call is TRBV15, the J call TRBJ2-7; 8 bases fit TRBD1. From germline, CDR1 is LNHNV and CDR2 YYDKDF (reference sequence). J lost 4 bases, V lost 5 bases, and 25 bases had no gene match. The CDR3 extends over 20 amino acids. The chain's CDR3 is CATSRLTLDREVLGAYEQYF. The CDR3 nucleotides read TGTGCCACCAGCCGACTTACCTTGGACAGGGAAGTCCTCGGGGCTTACGAGCAGTACTTC.

CDR3 in amino acids: CASSNSAYEQFF. The CDR3 DNA is TGCGCCAGCAGCAATAGTGCTTATGAGCAGTTCTTC. The chain uses TRBV4-3 and TRBJ2-1, with D hard to call. CDR3 length: 12 amino acids. V dropped 5 bases and J dropped 8 bases, with 10 bases sitting between them. From germline, CDR1 is LGHNA and CDR2 YSLEER.

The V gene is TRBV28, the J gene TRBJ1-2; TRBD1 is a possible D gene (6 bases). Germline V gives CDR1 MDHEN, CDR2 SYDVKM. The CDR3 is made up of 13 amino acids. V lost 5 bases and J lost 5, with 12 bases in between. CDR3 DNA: TGTGCCAGCAGTCAGCCCGGACAGTATGGCTACACCTTC. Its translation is CASSQPGQYGYTF.

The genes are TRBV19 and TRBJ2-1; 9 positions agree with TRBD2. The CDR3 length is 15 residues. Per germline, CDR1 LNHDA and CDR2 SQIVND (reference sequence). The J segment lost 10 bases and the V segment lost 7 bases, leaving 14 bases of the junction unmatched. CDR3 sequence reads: CASTLAGSPHGEQFF. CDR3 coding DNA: TGTGCCAGTACTCTAGCGGGATCCCCTCATGGGGAGCAGTTCTTC.

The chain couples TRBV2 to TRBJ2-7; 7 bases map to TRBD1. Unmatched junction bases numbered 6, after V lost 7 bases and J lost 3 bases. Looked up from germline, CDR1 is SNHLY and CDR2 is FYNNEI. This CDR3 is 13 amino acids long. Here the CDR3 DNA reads TGTGCCAGCACTTATCCAGGGGGCTACGAGCAGTACTTC. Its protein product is CASTYPGGYEQYF.

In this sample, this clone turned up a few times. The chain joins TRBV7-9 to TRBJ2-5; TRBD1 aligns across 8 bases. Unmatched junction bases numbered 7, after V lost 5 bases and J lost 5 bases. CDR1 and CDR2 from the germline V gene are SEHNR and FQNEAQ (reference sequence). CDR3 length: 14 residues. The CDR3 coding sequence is TGTGCCAGCAGCGGGACAGGCCGAGGGGAGACCCAGTACTTC. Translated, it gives CASSGTGRGETQYF.

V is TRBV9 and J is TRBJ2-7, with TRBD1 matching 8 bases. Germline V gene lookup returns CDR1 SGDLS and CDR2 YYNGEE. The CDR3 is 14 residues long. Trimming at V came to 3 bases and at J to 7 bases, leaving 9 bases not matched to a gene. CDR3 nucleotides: TGTGCCAGCAGCGCCGGACAGGGCGGTGAGGAGCAGTACTTC. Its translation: CASSAGQGGEEQYF.

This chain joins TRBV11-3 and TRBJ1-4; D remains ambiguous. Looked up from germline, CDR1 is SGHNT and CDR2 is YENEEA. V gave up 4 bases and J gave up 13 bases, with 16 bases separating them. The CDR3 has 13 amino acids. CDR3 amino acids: CASSSFRGGRLFF. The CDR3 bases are TGTGCCAGCAGCTCTTTCCGAGGAGGGCGACTGTTTTTT.

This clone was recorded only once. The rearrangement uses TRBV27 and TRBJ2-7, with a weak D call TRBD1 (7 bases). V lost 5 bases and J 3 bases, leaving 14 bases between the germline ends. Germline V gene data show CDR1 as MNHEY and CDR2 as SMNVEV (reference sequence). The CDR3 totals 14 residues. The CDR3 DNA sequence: TGTGCCAGCAGTGCGGGACAGAGTCGCTACGAGCAGTACTTC. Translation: CASSAGQSRYEQYF.

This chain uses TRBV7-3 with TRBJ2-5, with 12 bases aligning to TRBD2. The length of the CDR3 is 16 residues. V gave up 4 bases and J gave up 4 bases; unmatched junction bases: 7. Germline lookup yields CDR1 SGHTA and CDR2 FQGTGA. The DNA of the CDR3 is TGTGCCAGCAGCTCCAGACTAGCGGGAGAGACAGAGACCCAGTACTTC. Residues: CASSSRLAGETETQYF. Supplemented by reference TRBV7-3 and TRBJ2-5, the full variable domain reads GAGVSQTPSNKVTEKGKYVELRCDPISGHTALYWYRQSLGQGPEFLIYFQGTGAADDSGLPNDRFFAVRPEGSVSTLKIQRTERGDSAVYLCASSSRLAGETETQYFGPGTRLLVL.

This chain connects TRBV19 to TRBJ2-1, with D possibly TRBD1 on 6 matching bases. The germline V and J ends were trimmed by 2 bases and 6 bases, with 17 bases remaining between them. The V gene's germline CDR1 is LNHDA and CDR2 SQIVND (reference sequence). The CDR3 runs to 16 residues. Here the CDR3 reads CASSISARGAGNEQFF. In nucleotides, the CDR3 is TGTGCCAGTAGTATATCGGCCAGGGGTGCCGGCAATGAGCAGTTCTTC.

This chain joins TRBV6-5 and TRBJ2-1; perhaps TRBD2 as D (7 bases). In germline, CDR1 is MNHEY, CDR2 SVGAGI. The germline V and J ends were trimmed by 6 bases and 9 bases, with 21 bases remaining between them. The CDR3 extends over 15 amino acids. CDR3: CASSPPGGLKGEQFF. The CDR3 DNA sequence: TGTGCCAGCAGCCCTCCCGGGGGGCTAAAGGGTGAGCAGTTCTTC.

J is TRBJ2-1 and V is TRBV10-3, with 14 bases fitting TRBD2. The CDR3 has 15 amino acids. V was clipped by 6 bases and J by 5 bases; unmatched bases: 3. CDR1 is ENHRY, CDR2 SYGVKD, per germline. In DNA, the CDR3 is TGTGCCATCAGACCGGGACTAGCGGGAGACAATGAGCAGTTCTTC. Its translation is CAIRPGLAGDNEQFF.

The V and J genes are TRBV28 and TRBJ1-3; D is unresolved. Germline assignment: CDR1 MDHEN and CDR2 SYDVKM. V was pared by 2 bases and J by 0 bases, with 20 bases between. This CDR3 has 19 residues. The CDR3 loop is CASSLMVGRSIHSGNTIYF. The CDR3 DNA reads TGTGCCAGCAGTTTAATGGTAGGGAGATCTATTCACTCTGGAAACACCATATATTTT.

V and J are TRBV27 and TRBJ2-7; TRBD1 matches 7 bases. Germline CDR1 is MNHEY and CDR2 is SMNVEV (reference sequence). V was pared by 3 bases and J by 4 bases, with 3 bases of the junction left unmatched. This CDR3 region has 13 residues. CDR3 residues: CASSFVTGYEQYF. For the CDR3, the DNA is TGTGCCAGCAGTTTCGTGACAGGGTACGAGCAGTACTTC.

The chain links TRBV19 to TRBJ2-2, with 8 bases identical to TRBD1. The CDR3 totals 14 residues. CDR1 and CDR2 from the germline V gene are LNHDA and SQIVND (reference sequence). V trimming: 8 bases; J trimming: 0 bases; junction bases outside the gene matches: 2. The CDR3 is CASQTGANTGELFF. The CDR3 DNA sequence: TGTGCCAGTCAGACAGGGGCGAACACCGGGGAGCTGTTTTTT.

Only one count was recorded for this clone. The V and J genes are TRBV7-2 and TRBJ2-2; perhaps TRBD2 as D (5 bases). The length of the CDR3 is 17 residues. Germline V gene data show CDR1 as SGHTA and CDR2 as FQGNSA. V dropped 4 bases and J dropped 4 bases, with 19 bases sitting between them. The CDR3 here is CASSSELPSRGTGELFF. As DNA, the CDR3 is TGTGCCAGCAGCTCGGAATTGCCCAGTCGGGGCACCGGGGAGCTGTTTTTT.

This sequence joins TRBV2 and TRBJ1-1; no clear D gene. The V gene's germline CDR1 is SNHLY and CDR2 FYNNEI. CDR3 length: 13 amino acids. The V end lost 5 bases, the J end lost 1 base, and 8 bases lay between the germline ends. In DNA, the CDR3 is TGTGCCAGCAGTTCGCAGGAGAACACTGAAGCTTTCTTT. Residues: CASSSQENTEAFF.

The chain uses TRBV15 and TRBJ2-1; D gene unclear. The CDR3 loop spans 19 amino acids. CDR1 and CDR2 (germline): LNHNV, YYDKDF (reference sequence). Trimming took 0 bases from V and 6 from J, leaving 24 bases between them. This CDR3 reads CATSRDLVETTYTLNEQFF. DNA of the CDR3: TGTGCCACCAGCAGAGATCTCGTTGAAACGACTTACACCCTCAATGAGCAGTTCTTC.

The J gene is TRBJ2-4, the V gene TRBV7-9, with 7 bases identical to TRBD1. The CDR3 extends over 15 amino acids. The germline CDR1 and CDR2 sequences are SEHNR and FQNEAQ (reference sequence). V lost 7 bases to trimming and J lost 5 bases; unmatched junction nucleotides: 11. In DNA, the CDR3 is TGTGCCAGCATCCGAACGCCCACAGGGGAAAACATTCAGTACTTC. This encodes CASIRTPTGENIQYF.

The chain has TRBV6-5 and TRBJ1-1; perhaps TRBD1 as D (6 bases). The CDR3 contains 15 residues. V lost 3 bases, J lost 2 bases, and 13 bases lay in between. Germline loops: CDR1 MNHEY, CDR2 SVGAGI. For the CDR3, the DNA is TGTGCCAGCAGTTATTCGGACAGAAGAAACACTGAAGCTTTCTTT. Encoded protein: CASSYSDRRNTEAFF.

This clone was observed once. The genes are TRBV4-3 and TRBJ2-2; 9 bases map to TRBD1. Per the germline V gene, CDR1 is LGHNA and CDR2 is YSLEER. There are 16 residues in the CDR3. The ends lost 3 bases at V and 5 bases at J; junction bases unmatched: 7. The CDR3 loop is CASSQRQGVGTGELFF. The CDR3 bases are TGCGCCAGCAGCCAGAGACAGGGGGTAGGGACCGGGGAGCTGTTTTTT.